This T cell receptor (beta chain) was captured by sequencing in a study of control samples from healthy donors and cancer patients. Trimming took 7 bases from V and 10 from J; bases not matched to a gene: 10. The CDR3 has 15 residues. Germline V CDR1 and CDR2: LNHDA, SQIVND (reference sequence). Some clones are missing from TCRdb's copy, which holds only in-frame ones; the method was immunoSEQ multiplex PCR. The sample has about 160,000 clones, just over 95% seen once. This clonotype originated in a woman in her twenties or thirties in good health. The chain joins TRBV19 to TRBJ2-3, with 14 nucleotides matching TRBD2. The sequenced sample was blood. CDR3 DNA: TGTGCCAGTATGGGACTAGCGGGGGCCTCTTTTGCGCAGTATTTT. It is translated as CASMGLAGASFAQYF.